These 32 T cell receptor beta chains came from one sample sequenced in a study of shared clonotypes between healthy human individuals. Assay: immunoSEQ multiplex PCR; the TCRdb copy retains only in-frame clones and omits some. There are over 950,000 clones in the sample; about 80% occur only once, and 0.89% lies in the top ten. The sequencing input was memory CD4+ T cells from PBMCs. As for subset: CD45RA-negative fraction. The receptors shown here come from a man younger than 35 in good health. Some clones in this sample may be carry-over from other donors' samples.

The chain carries TRBV20-1 and TRBJ2-7; unclear D gene. The length of the CDR3 is 11 residues. The germline V gene has CDR1 DFQATT and CDR2 SNEGSKA (reference sequence). V lost 3 bases to trimming and J lost 6 bases, with 9 bases between them. CDR3 sequence: CSASRSAEQYF. In DNA form, the CDR3 reads TGCAGTGCTAGTAGGTCCGCCGAGCAGTACTTC.

This chain links TRBV27 with TRBJ1-5, with 10 bases lining up with TRBD1. The CDR3 has 13 amino acids. Trimming at V came to 11 bases and at J to 2 bases, leaving 3 bases not matched to a gene. The germline CDR1 and CDR2 sequences are MNHEY and SMNVEV (reference sequence). CDR3 in amino acids: CAAGTGGNQPQHF. In nucleotides, the CDR3 is TGTGCCGCTGGGACAGGGGGCAATCAGCCCCAGCATTTT.

The gene calls are TRBV5-4 and TRBJ2-3; 8 nucleotides agree with TRBD2. CDR1 and CDR2 (germline): SGHNT, YYREEE (reference sequence). This CDR3 comprises 14 residues. V trimming: 4 bases; J trimming: 4 bases; junction bases outside the gene matches: 5. CDR3: CASSLPGGADTQYF. In nucleotides, the CDR3 is TGTGCCAGCAGCCTCCCCGGGGGGGCAGATACGCAGTATTTT.

The chain uses TRBV28 and TRBJ2-7; D uncertain. Trimming took off 5 bases at V and 0 bases at J, with 14 bases between the two ends. The CDR3 contains 15 residues. Germline V gene lookup returns CDR1 MDHEN and CDR2 SYDVKM. The CDR3 spells CASSRVGWASYEQYF. DNA of the CDR3: TGTGCCAGCAGTCGCGTCGGGTGGGCCTCCTACGAGCAGTACTTC.

J is TRBJ2-1 and V is TRBV19; 7 bases are shared with TRBD1. Germline V gene lookup returns CDR1 LNHDA and CDR2 SQIVND (reference sequence). This CDR3 comprises 13 residues. J lost 13 bases, V lost 3 bases, and 9 bases had no gene match. This CDR3 is CASSIRGQGDQFF. The CDR3 region has the DNA TGTGCCAGTAGTATTCGTGGGCAGGGGGACCAGTTCTTC.

The J gene is TRBJ2-1, the V gene TRBV28; the match to TRBD1 covers 9 bases. Germline CDR1 reads MDHEN; CDR2 reads SYDVKM. Unmatched junction bases numbered 8, after V lost 7 bases and J lost 4 bases. The CDR3 sequence is 15 residues long. The CDR3 here is CASTQGDRVYNEQFF. Written as DNA, the CDR3 is TGTGCCAGCACCCAAGGGGACAGGGTGTACAATGAGCAGTTCTTC.

The V call is TRBV2, the J call TRBJ2-1; 11 bases align to TRBD2. V gave up 7 bases and J gave up 10 bases; unmatched junction bases: 15. Germline assignment: CDR1 SNHLY and CDR2 FYNNEI. CDR3 size: 16 residues. CDR3 DNA: TGTGCCAGCACTCCAGGAGTAGCGGGAGGGATACTCGAGCAGTTCTTC. The encoded protein is CASTPGVAGGILEQFF.

This chain connects TRBV7-6 to TRBJ2-3; possible D gene TRBD2, 6 bases. The germline V gene has CDR1 SGHVS and CDR2 FNYEAQ. V shed 3 bases and J shed 4 bases, with 14 bases lying between them. The CDR3 loop spans 15 amino acids. DNA for the CDR3: TGTGCCAGCAGCTTCACGGGAGATAACGCAGATACGCAGTATTTT. This gives the protein CASSFTGDNADTQYF.

CDR3 DNA sequence: TGTGCCAGCAGTGAAGCTACGCAGTATTTT. Encoded protein: CASSEATQYF. The chain has TRBV2 and TRBJ2-3; D gene uncertain. The CDR3 extends over 10 amino acids. V lost 0 bases, J lost 8 bases, and 0 bases lay in between. Germline CDR1 reads SNHLY; CDR2 reads FYNNEI. Filled out from reference TRBV2 and TRBJ2-3, the complete variable domain reads EPEVTQTPSHQVTQMGQEVILRCVPISNHLYFYWYRQILGQKVEFLVSFYNNEISEKSEIFDDQFSVERPDGSNFTLKIRSTKLEDSAMYFCASSEATQYFGPGTRLTVL.

The chain links TRBV11-2 to TRBJ2-2; TRBD2 aligns across 7 bases. The CDR3 is 14 amino acids. Germline V lookup: CDR1 SGHAT, CDR2 FQNNGV. The junction had 2 bases not matched to a gene; V was cut back by 2 bases and J by 5 bases. This CDR3 reads CASSLPGRTGELFF. The DNA of the CDR3 is TGTGCCAGCAGCTTACCCGGGAGGACCGGGGAGCTGTTTTTT.

This sequence joins TRBV29-1 and TRBJ2-3, with 10 bases fitting TRBD2. This CDR3 is built from 11 residues. Germline CDR1 SQVTM, CDR2 ANQGSEA. J was trimmed by 8 bases and V by 7 bases; bases with no gene match: 3. In DNA, the CDR3 is TGCAGCGCCTCTAGCGGGAGTACGCAGTATTTT. Its translation is CSASSGSTQYF.

This clone was observed a single time. CDR3 sequence: CALGERGRGDYGYTF. CDR3 sequence (DNA): TGTGCCCTAGGGGAGAGGGGAAGAGGGGACTATGGCTACACCTTC. The chain couples TRBV6-1 to TRBJ1-2; the D gene is possibly TRBD1 (5 bases). V was clipped by 11 bases and J by 3 bases, with 22 bases between them. The CDR3 runs 15 residues. CDR1 and CDR2 from the germline V gene are MNHNS and SASEGT.

The chain has TRBV15 and TRBJ1-2; 7 bases map to TRBD1. With V trimmed by 5 bases and J by 4 bases, 4 bases remained unmatched. From germline, CDR1 is LNHNV and CDR2 YYDKDF (reference sequence). The CDR3 length is 13 residues. The CDR3 nucleotides are TGTGCCACCAGCGCGACAGGGAGCTATGGCTACACCTTC. This translates into CATSATGSYGYTF.

On this clone itself: It is likely a read error: a sequence one base away is far more abundant. The sample has other DNA sequences that encode this CDR3 too. The chain recombines TRBV7-2 with TRBJ1-1; 7 bases map to TRBD1. CDR1 is SGHTA, CDR2 FQGNSA, per germline. V trimming: 6 bases; J trimming: 1 base; junction bases outside the gene matches: 2. The CDR3 length is 13 residues. DNA of the CDR3: TGTGCCAGCAGTCGACAGGGGAACACTGAAGCTTTCTTT. It encodes CASSRQGNTEAFF.

The chain uses TRBV27 and TRBJ2-2; 8 positions match TRBD2. Germline CDR1 reads MNHEY; CDR2 reads SMNVEV (reference sequence). The CDR3 has 14 residues. Trimming at V came to 10 bases and at J to 6 bases, leaving 10 bases not matched to a gene. This CDR3 reads CAISREAGAGELFF. The CDR3 coding sequence is TGTGCCATTTCGCGGGAGGCCGGGGCCGGGGAGCTGTTTTTT.

The sample holds one count of this clone. The genes are TRBV28 and TRBJ1-1, with D perhaps matching TRBD1 (6 bases). This CDR3 contains 14 residues. Germline lookup yields CDR1 MDHEN and CDR2 SYDVKM. Trimming stripped 6 bases from V and 6 bases from J, with 17 bases between. The CDR3 here is CASSRPGTTSEAFF. The CDR3 DNA follows: TGTGCCAGCAGCCGTCCCGGGACAACGTCTGAAGCTTTCTTT.

This clone came up once. The rearrangement joins TRBV6-5 to TRBJ1-4; 7 bases map to TRBD1. V shed 6 bases and J 8 bases; nucleotides not matched to a gene: 12. The CDR3 is made up of 15 amino acids. Germline loops: CDR1 MNHEY, CDR2 SVGAGI. The CDR3, as DNA: TGTGCCAGCAGGAGAAGCGACAGGGCGGGGGAAAAACTGTTTTTT. It translates to CASRRSDRAGEKLFF.

This rearrangement joins TRBV11-3 to TRBJ2-3, with 9 bases that match TRBD2. The V gene's germline CDR1 is SGHNT and CDR2 YENEEA. The trim removed 5 bases at V and 4 bases at J, leaving 16 bases unmatched. The CDR3 runs 18 residues. CDR3 in DNA: TGTGCCAGCAGCCCGCGCGGGGGCAGCGGGAGGTTGGCAGATACGCAGTATTTT. Amino acids: CASSPRGGSGRLADTQYF.

The chain recombines TRBV7-8 with TRBJ1-5; D call uncertain. Germline V gives CDR1 SGHVS, CDR2 FQNEAQ. Deletions cut 4 bases from V and 3 bases from J, with 13 bases between. CDR3 length: 15 residues. CDR3 protein: CASSSRMRDNQPQHF. The CDR3 bases are TGTGCCAGCAGCTCCAGGATGAGGGACAATCAGCCCCAGCATTTT.

The genes are TRBV28 and TRBJ2-5; D is unresolved. The DNA end is more similar to TRBJ2-7, so the J call may be wrong. The CDR3 spans 14 residues. Germline CDR1 and CDR2: MDHEN and SYDVKM. The CDR3 reads CASSLWAGNYEQYF. DNA of the CDR3: TGTGCCAGCAGTTTATGGGCAGGAAACTACGAGCAGTACTTC.

The chain employs TRBV6-5 and TRBJ2-6; D may be TRBD2 (6 bases). Germline V gene lookup returns CDR1 MNHEY and CDR2 SVGAGI. CDR3 length equals 15 residues. Between the trimmed V and J ends, which lost 11 bases and 3 bases, there was a span of 17 bases. In DNA, the CDR3 is TGTGCCGTAGGCGGAGGGATTTATGGGGCCAACGTCCTGACTTTC. Translating gives CAVGGGIYGANVLTF.

The chain combines TRBV5-4 with TRBJ2-1; TRBD2 is a possible D gene (6 bases). Germline V CDR1 and CDR2: SGHNT, YYREEE (reference sequence). The CDR3 loop spans 14 amino acids. V was trimmed by 3 bases and J by 4 bases, leaving 11 bases between them. CDR3 in amino acids: CASSSKLAYNEQFF. CDR3 bases: TGTGCCAGCAGCTCGAAACTAGCTTACAATGAGCAGTTCTTC.

The V and J genes are TRBV28 and TRBJ2-7, with TRBD1 identical over 10 bases. Germline V lookup: CDR1 MDHEN, CDR2 SYDVKM. The CDR3 loop spans 14 amino acids. V lost 8 bases to trimming and J lost 1 base; unmatched junction nucleotides: 5. In DNA form, the CDR3 reads TGTGCCAGCCACGGGACAGGGGTATCCTACGAGCAGTACTTC. Protein sequence: CASHGTGVSYEQYF.

The genes are TRBV4-1 and TRBJ2-5; a weak D match, TRBD2 (6 bases). V lost 4 bases, J lost 5 bases, and 11 bases lay in between. Per germline, CDR1 MGHRA and CDR2 YSYEKL. The CDR3 consists of 13 residues. The CDR3 here is CASSRGGLETQYF. For the CDR3, the DNA is TGCGCCAGCAGCCGAGGAGGGCTGGAGACCCAGTACTTC.

The genes are TRBV19 and TRBJ2-7; D is ambiguous. The CDR3 is 14 residues long. Germline V gives CDR1 LNHDA, CDR2 SQIVND (reference sequence). Deletions cut 11 bases from V and 1 base from J, with 18 bases between. Here the CDR3 DNA reads TGTGCCGCCCCCAGACGGGTCCAGTCCTACGAGCAGTACTTC. Amino acids: CAAPRRVQSYEQYF.

The chain recombines TRBV5-6 with TRBJ2-1; 12 nucleotides match TRBD2. This CDR3 is built from 15 residues. J lost 8 bases, V lost 4 bases, and 7 bases had no gene match. Germline CDR1 is SGHDT and CDR2 is YYEEEE. As DNA, the CDR3 is TGTGCCAGCAGCCGCCGACTAGCGGGAGCGGATGAGCAGTTCTTC. This encodes CASSRRLAGADEQFF.

In regard to this clone: Other DNA variants within this sample encode the same CDR3. CDR3 DNA sequence: TGTGCCAGCTCGTTGGCGGGAGGTACAGATACGCAGTATTTT. This gives the protein CASSLAGGTDTQYF. The genes are TRBV6-1 and TRBJ2-3, with 8 bases lining up with TRBD2. The CDR3 has 14 residues. Germline assignment: CDR1 MNHNS and CDR2 SASEGT. J gave up 3 bases and V 8 bases, and 7 bases lay outside the gene matches.

This rearrangement joins TRBV10-3 to TRBJ2-7; a weak D match, TRBD2 (6 bases). This CDR3 spans 14 amino acids. The germline V gene encodes CDR1 ENHRY and CDR2 SYGVKD. The germline V and J ends were trimmed by 4 bases and 2 bases, with 12 bases remaining between them. The CDR3 coding sequence is TGTGCCATCAGTGGCCGCTCGGGAGCCTACGAGCAGTACTTC. Its translation is CAISGRSGAYEQYF.

About this clone: A much larger clone differs by one base, so this may be a read error. The identical CDR3 is also encoded by other nucleotide sequences in the sample. V usage is TRBV6-5 and J usage is TRBJ2-6; weak D call: TRBD1 (5 bases). V lost 6 bases and J lost 0, with 6 bases in between. The CDR3 sequence is 14 residues long. Germline V gives CDR1 MNHEY, CDR2 SVGAGI. CDR3 coding DNA: TGTGCCAGCAGCAGGGACTCTGGGGCCAACGTCCTGACTTTC. Its translation: CASSRDSGANVLTF.

V gene TRBV20-1 combines with J gene TRBJ1-1; D gene uncertain. Germline V gives CDR1 DFQATT, CDR2 SNEGSKA (reference sequence). This CDR3 comprises 10 residues. The CDR3 here is CLMENTEAFF. CDR3 sequence (DNA): TGCCTGATGGAGAACACTGAAGCTTTCTTT.

This clone appeared many times. The same CDR3 arises from other DNA sequences in this sample as well. The J gene is TRBJ1-3, the V gene TRBV30; D not resolved. The CDR3 runs to 13 residues. Germline V gene data show CDR1 as GTSNPN and CDR2 as SVGIG (reference sequence). Trimming shortened V by 3 bases and J by 7 bases, and 13 bases separated the two germline ends. The CDR3 here is CAWSVNGRNTIYF. In DNA form, the CDR3 reads TGTGCCTGGAGCGTGAATGGTAGGAACACCATATATTTT.

About this clone itself: This sample also contains other DNA sequences that code for the same CDR3. The chain joins TRBV6-1 to TRBJ1-3; D uncertain. Trimming took 3 bases from V and 0 from J, leaving 3 bases between them. Germline V gene sequence: CDR1 MNHNS, CDR2 SASEGT. This CDR3 comprises 13 residues. In DNA form, the CDR3 reads TGTGCCAGCAGTGAGAACTCTGGAAACACCATATATTTT. This gives the protein CASSENSGNTIYF.